This T cell receptor (beta chain) was sequenced during a study of CD8 T cells in Susac syndrome. The multiple sclerosis controls, all treatment-naive patients, had relapsing-remitting disease that was stable or active. RNA totalling roughly 0.5 to 1 ug underwent reverse transcription with random hexamers. The immunoSEQ assay covered 54 Vbeta and 13 Jbeta segments for CDR3. MiXCR, applied by TCRdb to the immunoSEQ multiplex PCR reads, yields one record per CDR3 protein. The sample has about 290,000 distinct CDR3 sequences; around 91% are singletons. CDR1 and CDR2 (germline): MNHEY, SMNVEV (reference sequence). The CDR3 spans 17 residues. V was clipped by 6 bases and J by 0 bases, with 20 bases between them.

The receptor was isolated from a human donor with multiple sclerosis. The sequenced material came from CD8+ T cells from PBMCs. The rearrangement links TRBV27 to TRBJ1-1; D uncertain. Written as DNA, the CDR3 is TGTGCCAGCAGCCACTTGACGGGGTCCTCTATGAACACTGAAGCTTTCTTT. It yields the protein CASSHLTGSSMNTEAFF.